The clone carrying this T cell receptor (beta chain) was picked up a small number of times. What it binds is not known. This sample was included in a study of cytomegalovirus exposure and HLA in healthy donors. The PCR made use of 60 Vbeta and 13 Jbeta primers. Libraries were prepared by immunoSEQ multiplex PCR; TCRdb keeps only in-frame clonotypes and omits some of them. Among about 120,000 clones listed, approximately 83% were seen once. The CDR3 contains 15 residues. Germline V CDR1 and CDR2: SGHNT, YYREEE (reference sequence). V was trimmed by 0 bases and J by 2 bases, leaving 11 bases between them. Broader study findings: Usually a TCR sequence was rare, but some public TCRs were found in many donors.

The chain carries TRBV5-4 and TRBJ2-5; a possible D gene is TRBD2 (5 bases). What was sequenced was PBMCs. This sequence was found in a woman between 40 and 55 years old in good health and CMV-seropositive. The CDR3: CASSLALGSQETQYF. CDR3 sequence (DNA): TGTGCCAGCAGCTTGGCCTTGGGGAGTCAAGAGACCCAGTACTTC.